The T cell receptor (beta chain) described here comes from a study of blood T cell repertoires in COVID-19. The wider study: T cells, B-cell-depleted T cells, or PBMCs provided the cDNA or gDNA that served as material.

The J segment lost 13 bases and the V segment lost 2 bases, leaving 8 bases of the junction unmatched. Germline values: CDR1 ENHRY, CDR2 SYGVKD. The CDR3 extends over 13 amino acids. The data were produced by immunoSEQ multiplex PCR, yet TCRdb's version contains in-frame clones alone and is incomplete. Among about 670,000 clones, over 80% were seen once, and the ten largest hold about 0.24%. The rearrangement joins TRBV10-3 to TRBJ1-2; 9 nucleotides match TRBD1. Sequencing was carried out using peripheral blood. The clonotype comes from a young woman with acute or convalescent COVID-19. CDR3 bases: TGTGCCATCAGTGAGGGGACAGGGTATGAAGTCACCTTC. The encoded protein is CAISEGTGYEVTF.